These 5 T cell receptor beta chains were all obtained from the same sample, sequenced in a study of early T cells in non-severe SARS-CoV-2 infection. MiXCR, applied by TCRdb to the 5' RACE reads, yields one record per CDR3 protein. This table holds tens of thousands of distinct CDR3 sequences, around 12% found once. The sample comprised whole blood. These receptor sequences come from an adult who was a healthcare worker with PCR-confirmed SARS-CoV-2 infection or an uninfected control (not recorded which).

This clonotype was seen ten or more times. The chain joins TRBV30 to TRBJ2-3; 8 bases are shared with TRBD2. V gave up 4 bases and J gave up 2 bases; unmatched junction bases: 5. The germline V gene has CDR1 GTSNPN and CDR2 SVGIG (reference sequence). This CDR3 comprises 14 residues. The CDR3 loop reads CAWKGSGVTDTQYF. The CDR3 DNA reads TGTGCCTGGAAGGGTAGCGGGGTCACAGATACGCAGTATTTT. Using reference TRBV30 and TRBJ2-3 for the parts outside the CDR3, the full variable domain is SQTIHQWPATLVQPVGSPLSLECTVEGTSNPNLYWYRQAAGRGLQLLFYSVGIGQISSEVPQNLSASRPQDRQFILSSKKLLLSDSGFYLCAWKGSGVTDTQYFGPGTRLTVL.

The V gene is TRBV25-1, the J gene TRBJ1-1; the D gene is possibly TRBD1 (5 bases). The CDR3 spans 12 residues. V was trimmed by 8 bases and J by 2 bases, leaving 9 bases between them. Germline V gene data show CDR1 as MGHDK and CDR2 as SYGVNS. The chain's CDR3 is CASGRENTEAFF. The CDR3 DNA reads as TGTGCCAGCGGCAGGGAAAACACTGAAGCTTTCTTT.

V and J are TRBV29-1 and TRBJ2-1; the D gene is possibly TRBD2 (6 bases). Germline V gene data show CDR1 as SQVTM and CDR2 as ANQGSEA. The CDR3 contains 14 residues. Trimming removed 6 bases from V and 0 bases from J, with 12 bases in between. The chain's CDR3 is CSVILGSSYNEQFF. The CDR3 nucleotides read TGCAGCGTCATCCTCGGGAGCTCCTACAATGAGCAGTTCTTC.

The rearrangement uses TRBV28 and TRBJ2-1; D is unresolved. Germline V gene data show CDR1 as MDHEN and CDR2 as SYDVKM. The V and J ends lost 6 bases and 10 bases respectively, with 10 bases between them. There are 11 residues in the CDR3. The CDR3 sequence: CASSLAWEQFF. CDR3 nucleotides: TGTGCCAGCAGCCTCGCCTGGGAGCAGTTCTTC.

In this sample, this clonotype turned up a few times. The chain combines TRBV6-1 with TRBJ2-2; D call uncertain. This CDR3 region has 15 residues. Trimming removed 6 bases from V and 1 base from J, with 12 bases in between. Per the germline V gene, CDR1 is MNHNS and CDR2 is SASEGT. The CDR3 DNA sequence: TGTGCCAGCAGGTTGACCGCCCTGAACACCGGGGAGCTGTTTTTT. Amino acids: CASRLTALNTGELFF.